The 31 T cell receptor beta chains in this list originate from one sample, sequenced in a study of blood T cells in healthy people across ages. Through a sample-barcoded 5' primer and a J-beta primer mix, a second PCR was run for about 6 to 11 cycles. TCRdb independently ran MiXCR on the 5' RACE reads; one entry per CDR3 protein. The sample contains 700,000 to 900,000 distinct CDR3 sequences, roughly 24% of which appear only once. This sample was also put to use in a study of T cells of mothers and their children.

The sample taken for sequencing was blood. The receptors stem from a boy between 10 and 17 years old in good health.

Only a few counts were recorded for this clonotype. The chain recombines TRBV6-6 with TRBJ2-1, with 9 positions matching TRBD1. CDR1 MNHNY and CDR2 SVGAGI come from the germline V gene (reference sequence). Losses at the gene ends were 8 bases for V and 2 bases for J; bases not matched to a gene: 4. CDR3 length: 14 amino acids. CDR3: CASLDRGPYNEQFF. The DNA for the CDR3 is TGTGCCAGCTTGGACAGGGGCCCCTACAATGAGCAGTTCTTC.

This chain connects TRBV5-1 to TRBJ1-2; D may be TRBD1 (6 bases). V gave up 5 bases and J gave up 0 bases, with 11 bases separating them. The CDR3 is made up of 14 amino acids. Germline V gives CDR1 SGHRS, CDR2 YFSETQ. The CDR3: CASRLDRANYGYTF. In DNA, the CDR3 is TGCGCCAGCAGACTGGACAGAGCTAACTATGGCTACACCTTC.

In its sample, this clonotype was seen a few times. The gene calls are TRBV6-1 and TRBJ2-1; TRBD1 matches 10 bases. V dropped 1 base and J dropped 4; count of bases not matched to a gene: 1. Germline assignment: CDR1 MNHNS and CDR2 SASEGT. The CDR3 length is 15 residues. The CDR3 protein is CASSEGTGGYNEQFF. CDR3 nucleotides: TGTGCCAGCAGTGAAGGGACAGGGGGTTACAATGAGCAGTTCTTC.

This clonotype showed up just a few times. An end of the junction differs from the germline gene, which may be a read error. CDR3 DNA: TGTGCCAGCATGGATGATGAAAGACTGTTTTTT. Protein sequence: CASMDDERLFF. The J gene is TRBJ1-4, the V gene TRBV6-2 or TRBV6-3; D gene uncertain. CDR1 is MNHEY, CDR2 SVGEGT, per germline. The CDR3 runs to 11 residues.

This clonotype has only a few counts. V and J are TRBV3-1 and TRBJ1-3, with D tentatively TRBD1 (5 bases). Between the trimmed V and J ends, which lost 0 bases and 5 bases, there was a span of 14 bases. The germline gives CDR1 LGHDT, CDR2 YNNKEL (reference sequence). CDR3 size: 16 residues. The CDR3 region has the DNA TGTGCCAGCAGCCAAGAAAAGTGGCAGGGCCGAAACACCATATATTTT. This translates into CASSQEKWQGRNTIYF.

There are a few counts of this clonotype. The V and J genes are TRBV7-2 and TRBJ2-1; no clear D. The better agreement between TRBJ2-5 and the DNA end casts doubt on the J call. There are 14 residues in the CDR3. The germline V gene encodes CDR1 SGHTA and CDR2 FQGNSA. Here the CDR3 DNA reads TGTGCCAGCACCATCAGTGGGGTTGCGGAGACCCAGTACTTC. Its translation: CASTISGVAETQYF.

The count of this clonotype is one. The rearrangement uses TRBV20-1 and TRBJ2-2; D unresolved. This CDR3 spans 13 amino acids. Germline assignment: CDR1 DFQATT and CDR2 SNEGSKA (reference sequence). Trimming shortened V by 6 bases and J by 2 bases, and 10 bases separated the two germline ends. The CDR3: CSAYPLNTGELFF. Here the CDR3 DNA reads TGCAGTGCCTATCCTCTTAACACCGGGGAGCTGTTTTTT.

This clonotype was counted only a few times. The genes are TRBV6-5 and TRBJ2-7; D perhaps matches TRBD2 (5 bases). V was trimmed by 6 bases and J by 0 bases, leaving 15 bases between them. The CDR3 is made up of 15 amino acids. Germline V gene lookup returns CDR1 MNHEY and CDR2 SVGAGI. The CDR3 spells CASSPDGVSSYEQYF. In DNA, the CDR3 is TGTGCCAGCAGCCCGGACGGGGTTAGCTCCTACGAGCAGTACTTC.

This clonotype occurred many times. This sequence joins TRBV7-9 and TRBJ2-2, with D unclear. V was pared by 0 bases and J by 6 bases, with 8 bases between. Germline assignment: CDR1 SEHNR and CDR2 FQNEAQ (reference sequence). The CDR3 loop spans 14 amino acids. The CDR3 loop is CASSLALDAGELFF. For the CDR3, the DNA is TGTGCCAGCAGCTTAGCGCTGGATGCCGGGGAGCTGTTTTTT.

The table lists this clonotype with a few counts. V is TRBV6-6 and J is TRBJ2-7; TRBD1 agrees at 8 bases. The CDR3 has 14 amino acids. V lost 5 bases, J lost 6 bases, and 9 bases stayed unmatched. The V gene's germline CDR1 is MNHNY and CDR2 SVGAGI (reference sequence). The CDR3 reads CASSTGQGLGEQYF. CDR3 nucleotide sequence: TGTGCCAGCAGTACTGGACAGGGTTTGGGCGAGCAGTACTTC.

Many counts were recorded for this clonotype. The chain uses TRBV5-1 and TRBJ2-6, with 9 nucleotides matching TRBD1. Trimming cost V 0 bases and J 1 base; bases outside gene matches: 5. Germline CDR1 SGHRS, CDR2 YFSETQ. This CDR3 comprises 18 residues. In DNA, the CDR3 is TGCGCCAGCAGCTTGGACGGGACAGGGCCTTCTGGGGCCAACGTCCTGACTTTC. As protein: CASSLDGTGPSGANVLTF.

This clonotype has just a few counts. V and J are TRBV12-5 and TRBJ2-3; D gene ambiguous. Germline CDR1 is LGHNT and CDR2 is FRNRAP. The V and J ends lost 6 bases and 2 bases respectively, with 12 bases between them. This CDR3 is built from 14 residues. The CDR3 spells CASGISGLTDTQYF. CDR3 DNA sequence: TGTGCTAGTGGCATTTCCGGCCTCACAGATACGCAGTATTTT.

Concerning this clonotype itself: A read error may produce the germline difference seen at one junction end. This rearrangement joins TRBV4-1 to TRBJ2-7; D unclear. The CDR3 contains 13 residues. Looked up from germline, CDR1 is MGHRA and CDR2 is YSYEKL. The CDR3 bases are TGCGCCAGCAGCCAAAAGGCTGGGGTCGAGCGGTACTTC. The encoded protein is CASSQKAGVERYF.

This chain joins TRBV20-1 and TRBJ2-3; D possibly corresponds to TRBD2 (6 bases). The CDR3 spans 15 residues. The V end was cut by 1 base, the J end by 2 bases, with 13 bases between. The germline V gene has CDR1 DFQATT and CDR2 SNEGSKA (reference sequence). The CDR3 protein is CSARVGASDTDTQYF. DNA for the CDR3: TGCAGTGCTAGAGTAGGGGCTAGCGACACAGATACGCAGTATTTT.

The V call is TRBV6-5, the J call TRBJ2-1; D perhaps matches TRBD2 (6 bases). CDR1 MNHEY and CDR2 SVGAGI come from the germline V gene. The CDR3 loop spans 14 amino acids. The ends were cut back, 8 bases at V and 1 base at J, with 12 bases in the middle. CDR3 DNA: TGTGCCAGCTCTTGGACTAATTCCTACAATGAGCAGTTCTTC. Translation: CASSWTNSYNEQFF.

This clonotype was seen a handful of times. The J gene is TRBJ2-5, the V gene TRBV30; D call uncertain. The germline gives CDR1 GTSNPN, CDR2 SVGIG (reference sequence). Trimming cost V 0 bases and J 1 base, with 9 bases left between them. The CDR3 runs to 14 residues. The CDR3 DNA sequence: TGTGCCTGGAGTGTTTCCCCATCCCAAGAGACCCAGTACTTC. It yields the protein CAWSVSPSQETQYF.

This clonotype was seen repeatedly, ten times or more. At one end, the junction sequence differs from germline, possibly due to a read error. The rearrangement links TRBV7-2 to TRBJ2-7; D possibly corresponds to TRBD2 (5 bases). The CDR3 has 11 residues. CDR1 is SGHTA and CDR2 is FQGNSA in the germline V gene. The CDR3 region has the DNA TGTGCCAGCAGTTTAGCGAGGGAGCAGTACTTC. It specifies CASSLAREQYF.

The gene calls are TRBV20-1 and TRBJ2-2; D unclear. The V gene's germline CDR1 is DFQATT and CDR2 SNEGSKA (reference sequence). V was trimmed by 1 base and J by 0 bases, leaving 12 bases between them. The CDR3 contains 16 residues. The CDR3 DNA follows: TGCAGTGCTAGAGTCGGTGGGCGCCCGAACACCGGGGAGCTGTTTTTT. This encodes CSARVGGRPNTGELFF.

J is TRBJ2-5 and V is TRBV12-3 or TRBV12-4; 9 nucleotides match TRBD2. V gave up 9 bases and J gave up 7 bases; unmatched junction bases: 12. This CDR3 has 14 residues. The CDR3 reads CARGPSGGSLTQYF. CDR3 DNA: TGTGCCAGGGGTCCCAGCGGGGGGTCCCTGACCCAGTACTTC.

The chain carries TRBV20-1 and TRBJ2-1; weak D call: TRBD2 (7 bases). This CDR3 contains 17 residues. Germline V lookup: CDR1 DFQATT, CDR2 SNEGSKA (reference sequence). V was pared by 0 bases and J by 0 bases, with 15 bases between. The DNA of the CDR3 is TGCAGTGCTAGAGATCTTGCGGGGGCCCTCTCCTACAATGAGCAGTTCTTC. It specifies CSARDLAGALSYNEQFF.

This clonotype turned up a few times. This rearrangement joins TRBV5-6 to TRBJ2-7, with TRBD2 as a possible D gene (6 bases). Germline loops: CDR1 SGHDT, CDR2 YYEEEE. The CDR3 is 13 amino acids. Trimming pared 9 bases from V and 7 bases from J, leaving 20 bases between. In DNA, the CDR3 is TGTGCCACCAAAAGGGACTCAACGCGGGAGCAGTACTTC. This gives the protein CATKRDSTREQYF.

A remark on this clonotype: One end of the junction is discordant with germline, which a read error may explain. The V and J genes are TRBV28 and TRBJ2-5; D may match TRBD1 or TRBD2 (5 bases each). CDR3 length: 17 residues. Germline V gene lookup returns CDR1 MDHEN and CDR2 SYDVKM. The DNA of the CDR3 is TGTGCCAGCAGTTTAAATTTGAGGGGTATCAGCCAAGAGGCCCAGTACTTC. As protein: CASSLNLRGISQEAQYF.

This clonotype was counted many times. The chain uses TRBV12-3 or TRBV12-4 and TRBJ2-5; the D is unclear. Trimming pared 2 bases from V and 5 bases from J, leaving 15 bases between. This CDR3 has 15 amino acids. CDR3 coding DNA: TGTGCCAGCAGTTTACTGAGTCGTTTTGGGGAGACCCAGTACTTC. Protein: CASSLLSRFGETQYF.

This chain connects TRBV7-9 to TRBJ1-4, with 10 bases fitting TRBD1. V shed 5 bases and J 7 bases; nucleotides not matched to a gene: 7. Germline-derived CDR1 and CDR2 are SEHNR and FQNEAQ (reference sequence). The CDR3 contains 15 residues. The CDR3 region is CASSPTGQGLEKLFF. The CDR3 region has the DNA TGTGCCAGCAGCCCAACGGGACAGGGGCTTGAAAAACTGTTTTTT.

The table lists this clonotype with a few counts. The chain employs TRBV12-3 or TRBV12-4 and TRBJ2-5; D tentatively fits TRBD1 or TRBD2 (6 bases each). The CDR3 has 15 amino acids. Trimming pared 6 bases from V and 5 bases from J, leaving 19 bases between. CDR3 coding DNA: TGTGCCAGCAGCCTTAACTTGGGGGGCGCGGAGACCCAGTACTTC. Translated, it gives CASSLNLGGAETQYF.

In DNA form, the CDR3 reads TGTGCCAGCACCCTGACAGGGGGAACCCACGAGCAGTACTTC. Protein: CASTLTGGTHEQYF. This chain joins TRBV2 and TRBJ2-7; 9 bases are shared with TRBD1. Germline V gives CDR1 SNHLY, CDR2 FYNNEI. Trimming at V came to 7 bases and at J to 5 bases, leaving 9 bases not matched to a gene. The CDR3 is made up of 14 amino acids.

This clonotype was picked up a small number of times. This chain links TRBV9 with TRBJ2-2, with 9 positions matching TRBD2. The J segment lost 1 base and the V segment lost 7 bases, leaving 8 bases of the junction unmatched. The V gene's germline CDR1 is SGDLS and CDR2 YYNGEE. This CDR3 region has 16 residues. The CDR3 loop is CASQTLSGGNTGELFF. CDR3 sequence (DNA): TGTGCCAGCCAAACCCTTAGCGGGGGGAACACCGGGGAGCTGTTTTTT.

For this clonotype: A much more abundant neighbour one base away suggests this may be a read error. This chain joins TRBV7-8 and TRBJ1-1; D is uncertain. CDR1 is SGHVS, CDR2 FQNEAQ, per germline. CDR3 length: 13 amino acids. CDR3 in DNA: TGTGCCAGCAGCCTCAGACAAAACACTAAAGCTTTCTTT. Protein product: CASSLRQNTKAFF.

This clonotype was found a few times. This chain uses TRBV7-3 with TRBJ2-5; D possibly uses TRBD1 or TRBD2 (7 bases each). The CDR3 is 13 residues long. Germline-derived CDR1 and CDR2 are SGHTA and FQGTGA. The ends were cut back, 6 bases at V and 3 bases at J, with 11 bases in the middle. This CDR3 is CASRSGTEETQYF. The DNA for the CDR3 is TGTGCCAGCAGGAGCGGGACAGAAGAGACCCAGTACTTC.

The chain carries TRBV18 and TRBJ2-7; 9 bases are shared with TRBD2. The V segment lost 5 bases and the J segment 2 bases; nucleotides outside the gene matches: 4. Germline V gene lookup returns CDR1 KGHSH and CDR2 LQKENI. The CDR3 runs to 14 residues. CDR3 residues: CASSKTSGTYEQYF. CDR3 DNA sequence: TGTGCCAGCTCAAAGACTAGCGGAACCTACGAGCAGTACTTC.

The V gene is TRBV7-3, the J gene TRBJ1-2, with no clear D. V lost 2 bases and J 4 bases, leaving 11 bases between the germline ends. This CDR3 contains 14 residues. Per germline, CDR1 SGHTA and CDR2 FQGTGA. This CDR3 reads CASSLGEYGYGYTF. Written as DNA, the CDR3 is TGTGCCAGCAGCTTAGGGGAATACGGCTATGGCTACACCTTC.